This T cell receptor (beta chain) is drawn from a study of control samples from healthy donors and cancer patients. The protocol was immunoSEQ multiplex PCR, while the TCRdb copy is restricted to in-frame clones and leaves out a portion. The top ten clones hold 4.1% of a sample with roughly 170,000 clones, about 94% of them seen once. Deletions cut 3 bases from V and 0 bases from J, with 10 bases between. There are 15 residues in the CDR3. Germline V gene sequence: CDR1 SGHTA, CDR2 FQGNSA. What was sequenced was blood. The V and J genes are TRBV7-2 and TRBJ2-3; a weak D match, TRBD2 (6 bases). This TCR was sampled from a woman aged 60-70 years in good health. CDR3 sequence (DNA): TGTGCCAGCAGCTTTCTACGGGGGAGCACAGATACGCAGTATTTT. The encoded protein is CASSFLRGSTDTQYF.